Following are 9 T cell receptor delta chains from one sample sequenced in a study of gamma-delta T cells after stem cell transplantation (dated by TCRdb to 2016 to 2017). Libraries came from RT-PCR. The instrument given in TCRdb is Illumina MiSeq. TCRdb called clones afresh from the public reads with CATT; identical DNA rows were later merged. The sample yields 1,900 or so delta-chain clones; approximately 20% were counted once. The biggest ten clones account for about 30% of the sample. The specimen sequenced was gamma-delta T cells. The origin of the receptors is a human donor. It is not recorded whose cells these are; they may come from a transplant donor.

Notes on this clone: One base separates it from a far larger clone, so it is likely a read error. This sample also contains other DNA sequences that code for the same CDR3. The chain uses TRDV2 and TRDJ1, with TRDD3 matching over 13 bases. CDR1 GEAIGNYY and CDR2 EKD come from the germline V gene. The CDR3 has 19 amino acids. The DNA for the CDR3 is TGTGCCTGTGACGCTGTACTGGGGGATACGTTGGGTAACACCGATAAACTCATATTT. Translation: CACDAVLGDTLGNTDKLIF.

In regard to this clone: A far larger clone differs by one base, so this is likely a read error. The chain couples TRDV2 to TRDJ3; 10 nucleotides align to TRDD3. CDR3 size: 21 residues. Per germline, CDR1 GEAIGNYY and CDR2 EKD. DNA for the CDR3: TGTGCCTGTGACACCGCCCCACTGGGGGATCCGAGCTCCTTGGACACCCGACAGATGTTTTTC. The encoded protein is CACDTAPLGDPSSLDTRQMFF.

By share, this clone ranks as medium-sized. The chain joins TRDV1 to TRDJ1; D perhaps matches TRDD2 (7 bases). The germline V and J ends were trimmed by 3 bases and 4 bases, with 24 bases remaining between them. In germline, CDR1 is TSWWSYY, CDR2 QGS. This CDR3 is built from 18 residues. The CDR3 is CALGEHLPPWGSLDKLIF. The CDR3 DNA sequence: TGTGCTCTTGGGGAGCACCTTCCTCCATGGGGGTCACTCGATAAACTCATCTTT.

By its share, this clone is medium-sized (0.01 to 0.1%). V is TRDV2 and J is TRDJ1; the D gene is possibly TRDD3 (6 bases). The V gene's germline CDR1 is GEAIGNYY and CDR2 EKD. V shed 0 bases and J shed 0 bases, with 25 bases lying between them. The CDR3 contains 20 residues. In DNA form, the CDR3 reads TGTGCCTGTGACACCGTTCTCAGTGTTGGGGATCGCGGATACACCGATAAACTCATCTTT. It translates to CACDTVLSVGDRGYTDKLIF.

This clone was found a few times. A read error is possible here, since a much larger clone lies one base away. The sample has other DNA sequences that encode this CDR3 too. This CDR3 is CACDTLGVWGIQEENDKLIF. The CDR3 DNA sequence: TGTGCCTGTGACACTCTGGGAGTCTGGGGGATACAAGAAGAAAACGATAAACTCATTTTT. The chain joins TRDV2 to TRDJ1; 11 bases align to TRDD3. This CDR3 region has 20 residues. Germline V gene sequence: CDR1 GEAIGNYY, CDR2 EKD.

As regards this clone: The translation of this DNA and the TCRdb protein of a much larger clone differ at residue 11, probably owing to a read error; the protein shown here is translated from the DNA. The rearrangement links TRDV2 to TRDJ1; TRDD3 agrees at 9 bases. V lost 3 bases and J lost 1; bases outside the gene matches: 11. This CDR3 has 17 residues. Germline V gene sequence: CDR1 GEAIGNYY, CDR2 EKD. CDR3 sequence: CACDPVLGDSRTDKLIF. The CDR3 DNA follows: TGTGCCTGTGACCCAGTACTGGGGGACTCACGCACCGATAAACTCATCTTT.

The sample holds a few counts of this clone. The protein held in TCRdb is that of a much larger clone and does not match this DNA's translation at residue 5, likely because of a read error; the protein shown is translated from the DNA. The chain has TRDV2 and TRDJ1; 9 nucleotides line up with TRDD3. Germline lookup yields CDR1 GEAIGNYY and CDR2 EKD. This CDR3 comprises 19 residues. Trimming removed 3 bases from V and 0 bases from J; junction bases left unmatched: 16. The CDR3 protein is CACDALRGGGYHDTDKLIF. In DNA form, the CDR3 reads TGTGCCTGTGACGCCCTCCGTGGGGGGGGATACCACGACACCGATAAACTCATCTTT.

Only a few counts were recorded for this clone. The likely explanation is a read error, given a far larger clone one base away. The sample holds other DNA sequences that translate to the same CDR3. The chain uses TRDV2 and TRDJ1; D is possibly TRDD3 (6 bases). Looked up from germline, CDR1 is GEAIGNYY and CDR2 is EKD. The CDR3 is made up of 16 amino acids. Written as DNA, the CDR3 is TGTGCCTGCGACACCGTGGGGGGGACCTTGGGCGATAAACTCATCTTT. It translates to CACDTVGGTLGDKLIF.

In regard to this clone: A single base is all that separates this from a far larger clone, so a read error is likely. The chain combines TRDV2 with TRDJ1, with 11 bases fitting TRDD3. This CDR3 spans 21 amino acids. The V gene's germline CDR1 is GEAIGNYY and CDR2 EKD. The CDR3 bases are TGTGCCTGGGACACCGTGTCACTACTGGGGGATAGAAGGGGGAACACCGATAAACTCATCTTT. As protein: CAWDTVSLLGDRRGNTDKLIF.